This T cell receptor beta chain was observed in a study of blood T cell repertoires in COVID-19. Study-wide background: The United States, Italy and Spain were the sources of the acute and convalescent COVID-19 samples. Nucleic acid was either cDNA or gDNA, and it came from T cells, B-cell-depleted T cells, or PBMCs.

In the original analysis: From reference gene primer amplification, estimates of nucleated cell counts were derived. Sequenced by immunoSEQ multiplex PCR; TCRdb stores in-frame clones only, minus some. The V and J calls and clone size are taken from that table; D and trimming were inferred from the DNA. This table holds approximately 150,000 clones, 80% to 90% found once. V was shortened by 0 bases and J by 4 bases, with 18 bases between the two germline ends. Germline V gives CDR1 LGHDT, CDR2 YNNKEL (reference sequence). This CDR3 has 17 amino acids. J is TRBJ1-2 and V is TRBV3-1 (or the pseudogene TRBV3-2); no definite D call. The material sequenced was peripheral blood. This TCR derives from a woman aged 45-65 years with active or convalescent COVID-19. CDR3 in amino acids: CASSQDERTVDFYGYTF. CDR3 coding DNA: TGTGCCAGCAGCCAAGATGAGAGGACGGTGGACTTCTATGGCTACACCTTC.